This T cell receptor beta chain is from a study of metastatic and nonmetastatic thyroid tumors. Study details: Both malignant and benign thyroid patients supplied peripheral blood and tumor or nodule tissue samples, across which the repertoires of these patients were then compared. Study-level points and caveats: It was reported that TCR beta diversity was significantly higher in malignant thyroid tumors than benign nodules, in blood and tumor.

There were no patients who had received any treatment before thyroid surgery. As for this clone: The antigen is undetermined. The junction does not match germline at one end; this may be a read error.

Under the authors' procedure: CDR3 differences across clinicopathological groups were used to build a distant-metastasis classifier for papillary thyroid cancer. TCRdb re-called clones from the PCR reads using MiXCR. The V and J calls were determined by TCRdb, not by the authors. This table holds about 6,100 clones, 29% found once. The germline gives CDR1 SSHAT, CDR2 FNYEAQ (reference sequence). The CDR3 length is 13 residues. This sequence originates from a female donor with papillary thyroid cancer or a benign thyroid nodule (not recorded which). Some clones in this sample may be carry-over from other donors' samples. The V gene is TRBV7-7, the J gene TRBJ2-3; D uncertain. The sequencing sample was made of adjacent normal tissue. The CDR3 spells CASSLANTDTQYF. The CDR3 nucleotides read TGTGCTAGCAGCTTAGCCAACACAGATACGCAGTATTTT.